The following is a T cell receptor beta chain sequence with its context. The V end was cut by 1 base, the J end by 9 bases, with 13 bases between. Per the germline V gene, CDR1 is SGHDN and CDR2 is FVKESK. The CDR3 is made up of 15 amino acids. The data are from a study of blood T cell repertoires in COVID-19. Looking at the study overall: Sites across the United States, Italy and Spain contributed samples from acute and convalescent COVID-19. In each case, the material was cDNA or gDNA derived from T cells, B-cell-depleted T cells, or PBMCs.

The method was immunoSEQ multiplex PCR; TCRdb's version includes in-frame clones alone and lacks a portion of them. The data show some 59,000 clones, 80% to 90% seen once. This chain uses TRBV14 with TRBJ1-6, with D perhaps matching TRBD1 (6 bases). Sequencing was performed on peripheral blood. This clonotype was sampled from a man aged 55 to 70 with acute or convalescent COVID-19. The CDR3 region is CASSQAPRGPSPLHF. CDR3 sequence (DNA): TGTGCCAGCAGCCAAGCACCCAGGGGTCCTTCACCCCTCCACTTT.